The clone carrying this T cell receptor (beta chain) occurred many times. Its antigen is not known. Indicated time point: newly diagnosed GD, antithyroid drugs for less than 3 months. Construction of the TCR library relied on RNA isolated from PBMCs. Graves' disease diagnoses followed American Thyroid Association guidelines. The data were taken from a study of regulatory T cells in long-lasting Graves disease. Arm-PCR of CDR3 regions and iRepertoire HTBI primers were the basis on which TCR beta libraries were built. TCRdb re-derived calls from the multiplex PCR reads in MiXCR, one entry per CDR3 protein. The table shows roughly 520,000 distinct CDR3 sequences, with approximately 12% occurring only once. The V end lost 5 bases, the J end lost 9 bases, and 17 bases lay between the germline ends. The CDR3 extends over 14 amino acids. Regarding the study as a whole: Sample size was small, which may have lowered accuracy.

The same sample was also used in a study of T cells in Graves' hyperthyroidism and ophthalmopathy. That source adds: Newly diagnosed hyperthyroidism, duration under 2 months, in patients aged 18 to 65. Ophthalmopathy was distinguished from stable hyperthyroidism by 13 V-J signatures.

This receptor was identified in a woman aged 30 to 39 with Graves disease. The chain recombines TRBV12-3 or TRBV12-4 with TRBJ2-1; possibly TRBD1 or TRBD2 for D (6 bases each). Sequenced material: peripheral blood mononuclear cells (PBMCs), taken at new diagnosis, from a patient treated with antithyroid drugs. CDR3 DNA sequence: TGTGCCAGCAGTCCCGGTGGGGGGCAAGGTGAGCAGTTCTTC. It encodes CASSPGGGQGEQFF.